The sequence of this T cell receptor beta chain was determined in a study of blood T cell repertoires in COVID-19. Study summary: PBMCs, B-cell-depleted T cells, or T cells were the source of the cDNA or gDNA that made up the material.

Authors' analysis steps: Nucleated cell number was recorded as an estimate derived from reference gene primer amplification. TCRdb keeps only in-frame clones here, not all; method: immunoSEQ multiplex PCR. That table supplies the V and J calls and clone size; D and trimming were determined from the DNA. The table includes about 300,000 clones, over 75% detected once. Germline-derived CDR1 and CDR2 are LNHDA and SQIVND (reference sequence). This CDR3 is 16 amino acids long. V was trimmed by 6 bases and J by 4 bases, leaving 18 bases between them. What the recovered Cohort 3 donors had was two negative PCRs, clearance, or symptom resolution.

The chain uses TRBV19 and TRBJ2-2; TRBD1 is a possible D gene (5 bases). The receptor comes from a woman in her late teens or twenties who had recovered from COVID-19. The specimen was PBMCs or T cells enriched from blood (not recorded which). CDR3 sequence (DNA): TGTGCCAGTAGGGCTAGATCAGGGTATGGCACCGGGGAGCTGTTTTTT. It is translated as CASRARSGYGTGELFF.